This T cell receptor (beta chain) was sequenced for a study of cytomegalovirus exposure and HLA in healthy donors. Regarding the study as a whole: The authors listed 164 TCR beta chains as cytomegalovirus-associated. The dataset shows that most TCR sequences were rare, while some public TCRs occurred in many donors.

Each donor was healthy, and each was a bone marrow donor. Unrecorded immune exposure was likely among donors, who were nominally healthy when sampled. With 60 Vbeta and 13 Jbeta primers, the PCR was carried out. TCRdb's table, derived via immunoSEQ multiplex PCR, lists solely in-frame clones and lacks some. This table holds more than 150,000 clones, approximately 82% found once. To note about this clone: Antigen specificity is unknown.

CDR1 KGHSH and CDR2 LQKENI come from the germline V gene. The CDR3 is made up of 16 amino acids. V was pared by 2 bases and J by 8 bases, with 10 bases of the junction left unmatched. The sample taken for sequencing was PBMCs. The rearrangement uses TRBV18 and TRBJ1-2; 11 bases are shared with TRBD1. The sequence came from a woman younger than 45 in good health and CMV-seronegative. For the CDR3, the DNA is TGTGCCAGCTCACCAAGGATGGGACAGGGGGACGAGGGCTACACCTTC. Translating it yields CASSPRMGQGDEGYTF.